Given below is one T cell receptor (beta chain) in context. Its antigen is as yet unknown. This sample stems from a study of cytotoxic CD8 clonotypes in ibrutinib-treated CLL. Findings of the study overall: Patients with sustained remission and those progressing were sampled at differing times.

Germline V gene lookup returns CDR1 SGDLS and CDR2 YYNGEE. Trimming took off 0 bases at V and 7 bases at J, with 17 bases between the two ends. This CDR3 has 16 amino acids. Produced via immunoSEQ multiplex PCR; TCRdb's table is partial and in-frame only. The data contain approximately 150,000 clones, around three quarters of them singletons. This sequence was found in a human donor with chronic lymphocytic leukemia. The chain carries TRBV9 and TRBJ2-1; a possible D gene is TRBD2 (6 bases). Source: PBMCs, taken after 12 months of ibrutinib treatment. CDR3 sequence: CASSVGYREPVNEQFF. The CDR3 bases are TGTGCCAGCAGCGTAGGTTATCGGGAGCCGGTAAATGAGCAGTTCTTC.